This T cell receptor (beta chain) stems from a study of cytomegalovirus exposure and HLA in healthy donors. This cohort consisted of healthy bone marrow donors. Use of 60 Vbeta and 13 Jbeta primers characterized the PCR. Assay used: immunoSEQ multiplex PCR; TCRdb lists only in-frame clones, some missing. The data hold around 150,000 clones, with roughly 82% observed a single time. Whole-study results and caveats: Association of a missense DCLRE1C variant with TCR beta V- and J-gene trimming was reported in a later analysis. Most subjects' HLA-A and HLA-B alleles were reportedly predicted from TCR beta sequences. Later on, an analysis showed TCR association rates differing by HLA locus, with DRB1 the most and HLA-C the fewest.

Concerning this clone: The antigen remains undetermined.

V was pared by 0 bases and J by 6 bases, with 6 bases between. CDR1 is MNHEY and CDR2 is SVGAGI in the germline V gene. This CDR3 has 13 residues. This receptor was obtained from a woman aged 45-59 years in good health and CMV-seropositive. The V and J genes are TRBV6-5 and TRBJ1-5; a possible D gene is TRBD1 (6 bases). Sequenced material: PBMCs. CDR3: CASSYSTGQPQHF. For the CDR3, the DNA is TGTGCCAGCAGTTACTCGACAGGTCAGCCCCAGCATTTT.